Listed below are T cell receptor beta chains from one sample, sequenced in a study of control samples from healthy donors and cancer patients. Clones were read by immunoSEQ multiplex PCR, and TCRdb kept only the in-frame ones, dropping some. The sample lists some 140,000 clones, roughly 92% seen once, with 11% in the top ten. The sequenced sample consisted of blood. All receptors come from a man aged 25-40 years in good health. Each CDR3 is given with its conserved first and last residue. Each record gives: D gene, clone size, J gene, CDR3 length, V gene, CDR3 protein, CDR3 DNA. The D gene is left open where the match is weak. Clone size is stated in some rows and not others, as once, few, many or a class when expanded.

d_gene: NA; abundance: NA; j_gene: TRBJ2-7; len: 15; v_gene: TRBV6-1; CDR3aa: CASSEQLSSSYEQYF; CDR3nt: TGTGCCAGCAGTGAACAGCTTTCAAGCTCCTACGAGCAGTACTTC
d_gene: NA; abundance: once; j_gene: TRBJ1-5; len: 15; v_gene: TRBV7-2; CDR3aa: CASSLEGGHGQPQHF; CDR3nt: TGTGCCAGCAGCTTAGAGGGTGGCCACGGTCAGCCCCAGCATTTT
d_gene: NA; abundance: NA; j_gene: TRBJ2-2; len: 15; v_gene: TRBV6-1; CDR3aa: CASSETQEGAGELFF; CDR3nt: TGTGCCAGCAGTGAGACCCAGGAGGGGGCAGGGGAGCTGTTTTTT
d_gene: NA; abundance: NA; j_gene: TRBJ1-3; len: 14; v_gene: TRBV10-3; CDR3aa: CAIMAWSAGNTIYF; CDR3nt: TGTGCCATCATGGCCTGGAGTGCTGGAAACACCATATATTTT
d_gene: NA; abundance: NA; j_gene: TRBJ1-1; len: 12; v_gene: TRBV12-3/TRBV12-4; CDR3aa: CASSPFLPEAFF; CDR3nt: TGTGCCAGCAGTCCGTTCCTTCCTGAAGCTTTCTTT
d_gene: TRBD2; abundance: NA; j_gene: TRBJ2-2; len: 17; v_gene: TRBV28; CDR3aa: CASSRRTSGSYYGELFF; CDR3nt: TGTGCCAGCAGTCGGAGGACTAGCGGGAGTTATTACGGGGAGCTGTTTTTT
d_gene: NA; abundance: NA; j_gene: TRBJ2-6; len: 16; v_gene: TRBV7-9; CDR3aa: CASSLITVSGANVLTF; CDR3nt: TGTGCCAGCAGCCTCATCACCGTCTCTGGGGCCAACGTCCTGACTTTC
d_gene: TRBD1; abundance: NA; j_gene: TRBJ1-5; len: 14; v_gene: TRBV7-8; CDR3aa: CASSGFRGIQPQHF; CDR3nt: TGTGCCAGCAGCGGCTTCAGGGGGATTCAGCCCCAGCATTTT
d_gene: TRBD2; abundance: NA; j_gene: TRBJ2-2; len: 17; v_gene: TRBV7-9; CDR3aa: CASSPQRALADTGELFF; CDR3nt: TGTGCCAGCAGCCCCCAAAGGGCGCTAGCGGACACCGGGGAGCTGTTTTTT
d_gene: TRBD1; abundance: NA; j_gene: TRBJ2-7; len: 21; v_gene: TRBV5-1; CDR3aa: CASSLVPPDKGQGEFRYEQYF; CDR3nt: TGCGCCAGCAGCTTGGTGCCGCCCGATAAAGGACAGGGTGAGTTCAGGTACGAGCAGTACTTC
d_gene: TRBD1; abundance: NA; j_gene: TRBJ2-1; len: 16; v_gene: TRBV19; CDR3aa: CASSTLQGASYNEQFF; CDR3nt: TGTGCCAGTAGTACGTTACAGGGGGCTTCCTACAATGAGCAGTTCTTC
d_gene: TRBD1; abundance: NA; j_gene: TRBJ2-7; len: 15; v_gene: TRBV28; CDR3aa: CASSLGGQRNYEQYF; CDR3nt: TGTGCCAGCAGTTTAGGGGGACAGAGAAACTACGAGCAGTACTTC
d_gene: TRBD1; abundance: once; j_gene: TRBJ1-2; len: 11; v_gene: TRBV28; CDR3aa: CASSDRGGYTF; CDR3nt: TGTGCCAGCAGTGACAGGGGGGGCTACACCTTC
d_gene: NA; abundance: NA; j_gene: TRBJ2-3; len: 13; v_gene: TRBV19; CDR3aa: CASRRGVVDTQYF; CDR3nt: TGTGCCAGTAGGAGGGGAGTGGTAGATACGCAGTATTTT
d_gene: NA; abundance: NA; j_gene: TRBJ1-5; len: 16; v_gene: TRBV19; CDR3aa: CASTLRGARRNQPQHF; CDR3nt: TGTGCCAGTACTTTGAGGGGGGCCAGGAGGAATCAGCCCCAGCATTTT
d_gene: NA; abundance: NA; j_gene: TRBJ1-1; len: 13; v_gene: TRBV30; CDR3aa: CAWSRDRNTEAFF; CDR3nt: TGTGCCTGGAGCAGGGATAGGAACACTGAAGCTTTCTTT